Below, 12 T cell receptor beta chains from the same sample are listed, as sequenced in a study of blood T cell repertoires in COVID-19. Clones were sequenced by immunoSEQ multiplex PCR, and TCRdb holds only the in-frame ones, with some missing. The profile shows 77,000 or so clones, approximately 80% of them singletons. Sequencing was performed on peripheral blood. These receptor sequences come from a young man with COVID-19, enrolled during active disease.

The chain uses TRBV5-1 and TRBJ2-1; D unresolved. V was pared by 2 bases and J by 8 bases, with 11 bases between. The germline CDR1 and CDR2 sequences are SGHRS and YFSETQ. This CDR3 contains 13 residues. Here the CDR3 DNA reads TGCGCCAGCAGCTTTGCCAGTTTCGATGAGCAGTTCTTC. Translating gives CASSFASFDEQFF.

The CDR3 DNA reads TGTGCCAGCAGCTTGGTCGATAGGGGCCAGGAGACCCAGTACTTC. It codes for CASSLVDRGQETQYF. The chain carries TRBV5-8 and TRBJ2-5, with D perhaps matching TRBD1 (5 bases). Germline lookup yields CDR1 SGHTS and CDR2 YDEGEE. The CDR3 has 15 amino acids. Trimming removed 0 bases at V and 5 bases at J, with 14 bases between.

This chain connects TRBV6-6 to TRBJ2-7; 13 bases agree with TRBD2. Germline CDR1 and CDR2: MNHNY and SVGAGI (reference sequence). V lost 5 bases, J lost 5 bases, and 12 bases stayed unmatched. This CDR3 has 17 amino acids. The CDR3: CASSPFGLAGDLNEQYF. In DNA form, the CDR3 reads TGTGCCAGCAGTCCTTTTGGACTAGCGGGAGATTTGAACGAGCAGTACTTC.

This rearrangement joins TRBV27 to TRBJ2-7, with D possibly matching TRBD2 (5 bases). The CDR3 extends over 13 amino acids. V gave up 7 bases and J gave up 5 bases, with 15 bases separating them. Germline CDR1 reads MNHEY; CDR2 reads SMNVEV (reference sequence). The CDR3 sequence is CASKPYGNDEQYF. The CDR3 DNA is TGTGCCAGCAAACCATACGGGAACGACGAGCAGTACTTC.

This chain connects TRBV7-9 to TRBJ2-1, with 12 bases that match TRBD2. The V and J ends lost 4 bases and 7 bases, in that order; junction bases with no gene match: 5. The germline V gene has CDR1 SEHNR and CDR2 FQNEAQ (reference sequence). The CDR3 runs to 15 residues. CDR3 amino acids: CASSSGTSGLNEQFF. CDR3 in DNA: TGTGCCAGCAGCTCCGGGACTAGCGGGCTGAATGAGCAGTTCTTC.

The gene calls are TRBV27 and TRBJ2-1; TRBD2 aligns across 7 bases. Losses at the gene ends were 5 bases for V and 3 bases for J; bases not matched to a gene: 4. This CDR3 spans 14 amino acids. Germline CDR1 MNHEY, CDR2 SMNVEV (reference sequence). In DNA form, the CDR3 reads TGTGCCAGCAGTCGGGCGGGGGACTACAATGAGCAGTTCTTC. It yields the protein CASSRAGDYNEQFF.

The V gene is TRBV7-8, the J gene TRBJ1-5; 10 nucleotides align to TRBD1. CDR1 and CDR2 from the germline V gene are SGHVS and FQNEAQ. CDR3 size: 15 residues. V gave up 5 bases and J gave up 6 bases; unmatched junction bases: 7. CDR3 in amino acids: CASSRDRGRFQPQHF. The CDR3 bases are TGTGCCAGCAGCCGCGACAGGGGGCGATTTCAGCCCCAGCATTTT.

The count of this clone is one. The chain carries TRBV4-2 and TRBJ1-1, with D unclear. Germline values: CDR1 LGHNA, CDR2 YNFKEQ. The CDR3 loop spans 15 amino acids. V was clipped by 0 bases and J by 1 base, with 9 bases between them. CDR3 sequence reads: CASSQDLQRNTEAFF. Written as DNA, the CDR3 is TGTGCCAGCAGCCAAGATCTACAGAGGAACACTGAAGCTTTCTTT.

This clone was seen a handful of times. This chain joins TRBV4-1 and TRBJ1-3, with 7 bases lining up with TRBD1. The CDR3 sequence is 19 residues long. Germline-derived CDR1 and CDR2 are MGHRA and YSYEKL. CDR3 in amino acids: CANGTESMTAKEAGNTIYF. In DNA, the CDR3 is TGCGCTAACGGGACAGAATCCATGACTGCCAAGGAGGCTGGAAACACCATATATTTT.

J is TRBJ1-2 and V is TRBV2; D is perhaps TRBD1 (6 bases). CDR1 SNHLY and CDR2 FYNNEI come from the germline V gene. The CDR3 covers 13 residues. The V gene lost 8 bases and the J gene lost 2 bases, with 12 bases spanning the gap. The CDR3, as DNA: TGTGCCAGCGGAGGGGGGGCAAACTATGGCTACACCTTC. It yields the protein CASGGGANYGYTF.

The chain joins TRBV4-1 to TRBJ2-7; 9 nucleotides align to TRBD2. Germline V lookup: CDR1 MGHRA, CDR2 YSYEKL. This CDR3 comprises 14 residues. After removal of 4 bases from V and 6 bases from J, the junction contained 7 bases not matched to a gene. The CDR3 DNA follows: TGCGCCAGCAGCCCAGGAGGACTAGCGATCGAGCAGTACTTC. The encoded protein is CASSPGGLAIEQYF.

This clone was seen just once. The chain recombines TRBV10-2 with TRBJ1-6; 9 bases are shared with TRBD1. Trimming removed 8 bases from V and 6 bases from J; junction bases left unmatched: 5. CDR1 and CDR2 (germline): WSHSY, SAAADI. The CDR3 has 14 residues. The CDR3 DNA follows: TGCGCCAGCGTCCGGGACAGGGTTAATTCACCCCTCCACTTT. Its translation: CASVRDRVNSPLHF.